Below are 12 T cell receptor beta chains sequenced from a single sample in a study of blood T cell repertoires in COVID-19. Using immunoSEQ multiplex PCR, the repertoire was profiled, and TCRdb retains in-frame clones only, with some absent. Of fewer than 90,000 clones in the sample, nearly 95% were seen once. Sample: peripheral blood. The receptors were sampled from a human donor with active COVID-19. The donor label of this sample is uncertain.

V and J are TRBV7-2 and TRBJ2-5; no clear D. Trimming left V 5 bases short and J 2 bases short, with 15 bases between. This CDR3 has 15 residues. Germline V lookup: CDR1 SGHTA, CDR2 FQGNSA. Written as DNA, the CDR3 is TGTGCCAGCAGCCCCCGAGCAGGCGAACAAGAGACCCAGTACTTC. Translation: CASSPRAGEQETQYF. Full variable domain (rest looked up from reference TRBV7-2 and TRBJ2-5): GAGVSQSPSNKVTEKGKDVELRCDPISGHTALYWYRQSLGQGLEFLIYFQGNSAPDKSGLPSDRFSAERTGGSVSTLTIQRTQQEDSAVYLCASSPRAGEQETQYFGPGTRLLVL.

The chain has TRBV19 and TRBJ2-1; no clear D. The germline gives CDR1 LNHDA, CDR2 SQIVND (reference sequence). This CDR3 has 13 residues. V dropped 1 base and J dropped 5 bases, with 6 bases sitting between them. CDR3 loop: CASSIGLNNEQFF. The CDR3 DNA reads as TGTGCCAGTAGTATAGGACTGAACAATGAGCAGTTCTTC.

A single count supports this clone. The gene calls are TRBV4-2 and TRBJ1-2, with D tentatively TRBD1 (5 bases). Germline values: CDR1 LGHNA, CDR2 YNFKEQ. The CDR3 loop spans 15 amino acids. V dropped 0 bases and J dropped 5 bases, with 13 bases sitting between them. The CDR3 nucleotides read TGTGCCAGCAGCCAAGAGGGGACTCCTTCGTATGGCTACACCTTC. This encodes CASSQEGTPSYGYTF.

This clone was observed once. In nucleotides, the CDR3 is TGTGCCAGCAGCGATAGACAGTCCTACGAGCAGTACTTC. Translation gives CASSDRQSYEQYF. The rearrangement joins TRBV7-2 to TRBJ2-7; the D gene is possibly TRBD1 (5 bases). This CDR3 spans 13 amino acids. Germline V CDR1 and CDR2: SGHTA, FQGNSA. With 5 bases removed from V and 1 base from J, the gap between germline ends came to 9 bases.

The V gene is TRBV7-2, the J gene TRBJ2-5; possible D gene TRBD2, 5 bases. The V end was cut by 5 bases, the J end by 5 bases, with 9 bases between. This CDR3 has 12 residues. The V gene's germline CDR1 is SGHTA and CDR2 FQGNSA. CDR3 coding DNA: TGTGCCAGCAGCCGCCGAGGGGAGACCCAGTACTTC. Protein: CASSRRGETQYF. The entire variable domain, with the rest obtained from reference TRBV7-2 and TRBJ2-5, is as follows: GAGVSQSPSNKVTEKGKDVELRCDPISGHTALYWYRQSLGQGLEFLIYFQGNSAPDKSGLPSDRFSAERTGGSVSTLTIQRTQQEDSAVYLCASSRRGETQYFGPGTRLLVL.

The V and J genes are TRBV2 and TRBJ2-5, with a weak D call TRBD2 (6 bases). Germline values: CDR1 SNHLY, CDR2 FYNNEI. The V end lost 6 bases, the J end lost 1 base, and 9 bases lay between the germline ends. The CDR3 consists of 13 residues. The CDR3 loop is CASRGLLQETQYF. In DNA form, the CDR3 reads TGTGCCAGCAGAGGACTACTCCAAGAGACCCAGTACTTC.

In this sample, this clone turned up a few times. V gene TRBV5-1 combines with J gene TRBJ2-7; D may be TRBD1 (5 bases). This CDR3 is 13 amino acids long. In germline, CDR1 is SGHRS, CDR2 YFSETQ. Trimming shortened V by 5 bases and J by 3 bases, and 12 bases separated the two germline ends. The CDR3: CASSRGGDYEQYF. CDR3 bases: TGCGCCAGCAGTAGGGGTGGGGACTACGAGCAGTACTTC.

CDR3 sequence: CASSQDPNTGELFF. Written as DNA, the CDR3 is TGTGCCAGCAGCCAAGATCCAAACACCGGGGAGCTGTTTTTT. The gene calls are TRBV4-2 and TRBJ2-2, with D unresolved. Germline CDR1 LGHNA, CDR2 YNFKEQ. The CDR3 consists of 14 residues. Trimming shortened V by 0 bases and J by 2 bases, and 4 bases separated the two germline ends.

As regards this clone: A junction end diverges from the germline sequence, so it may reflect a read error. This sequence joins TRBV11-2 and TRBJ2-3, with 8 bases lining up with TRBD2. This CDR3 is built from 16 residues. The germline V gene has CDR1 SGHAT and CDR2 FQNNGV. CDR3 bases: TGTGCCAGCAGCCTAGACCTTAGCGGGACAACTTATACGCAGTATTTT. Translating gives CASSLDLSGTTYTQYF.

The chain uses TRBV6-5 and TRBJ1-1, with 8 bases fitting TRBD1. The junction had 6 bases not matched to a gene; V was cut back by 8 bases and J by 4 bases. Germline V gives CDR1 MNHEY, CDR2 SVGAGI. There are 13 residues in the CDR3. CDR3 loop: CASDRQGATEAFF. As DNA, the CDR3 is TGTGCCAGCGATCGCCAGGGGGCCACTGAAGCTTTCTTT.

This chain links TRBV5-6 with TRBJ1-1; TRBD1 might be the D (6 bases). Per germline, CDR1 SGHDT and CDR2 YYEEEE. V was trimmed by 0 bases and J by 11 bases, leaving 14 bases between them. The CDR3 has 13 amino acids. In DNA form, the CDR3 reads TGTGCCAGCAGCTTGGGGTTACAGGGAAAGGCTTTCTTT. This translates into CASSLGLQGKAFF.

This chain joins TRBV28 and TRBJ2-7, with 11 bases aligning to TRBD2. V lost 6 bases, J lost 0 bases, and 13 bases stayed unmatched. Germline loops: CDR1 MDHEN, CDR2 SYDVKM. This CDR3 comprises 18 residues. In nucleotides, the CDR3 is TGTGCCAGCAGGACTCGGGCTAGCGGGAGGCAGAGCTCCTACGAGCAGTACTTC. This encodes CASRTRASGRQSSYEQYF.